The sequence of this T cell receptor (beta chain) was determined in a study of T cells in Graves' hyperthyroidism and ophthalmopathy. The V segment lost 5 bases and the J segment 6 bases; nucleotides outside the gene matches: 5. The CDR3 loop spans 14 amino acids. In germline, CDR1 is KGHDR, CDR2 SFDVKD. Amplification yielded TCR beta CDR3 regions, with RNA transcripts as the source. TCR CDR3 regions were first amplified by RT-PCR with HTBI primers. TCRdb re-derived calls from the multiplex PCR reads in MiXCR, one entry per CDR3 protein. The data hold roughly 400,000 distinct CDR3 sequences, with roughly an eighth observed a single time.

Specimen: blood. The chain carries TRBV24-1 and TRBJ2-4, with 8 bases that match TRBD1. The clonotype originates from a man in his fifties with Graves' ophthalmopathy. The DNA of the CDR3 is TGTGCCACCAGTGGACAGGGGAATGGAAACATTCAGTACTTC. Amino acid sequence: CATSGQGNGNIQYF.